Following are 17 T cell receptor beta chains from one sample sequenced in a study of T-cell memory formation after mild COVID-19. MiXCR was run by TCRdb on the 5' RACE reads, yielding one entry per CDR3 protein. The sample has around 300,000 distinct CDR3 sequences; approximately 8.4% are singletons. Source material: PBMCs or a T cell subset sorted from them (not recorded which). These TCRs come from a man aged 18-30 years who had mild COVID-19 (a few samples of this study predate the infection). Cell type and time point are not known.

This chain connects TRBV6-5 to TRBJ2-1, with no clear D. Germline CDR1 MNHEY, CDR2 SVGAGI. The CDR3 sequence is 12 residues long. The V end was cut by 9 bases, the J end by 6 bases, with 12 bases between. CDR3 in amino acids: CARPISANEQFF. Written as DNA, the CDR3 is TGTGCCAGGCCCATAAGCGCCAATGAGCAGTTCTTC.

This clonotype was counted only a few times. J is TRBJ1-2 and V is TRBV7-9, with D perhaps TRBD1 (5 bases). Germline V CDR1 and CDR2: SEHNR, FQNEAQ (reference sequence). With 7 bases removed from V and 8 bases from J, the gap between germline ends came to 14 bases. This CDR3 has 12 residues. The CDR3 sequence is CASTREGRGYTF. Written as DNA, the CDR3 is TGTGCCAGCACCAGGGAGGGACGGGGCTACACCTTC.

This chain connects TRBV9 to TRBJ1-5; perhaps TRBD1 as D (5 bases). Germline V CDR1 and CDR2: SGDLS, YYNGEE. V dropped 3 bases and J dropped 7 bases, with 11 bases sitting between them. The CDR3 loop spans 13 amino acids. The CDR3 here is CASSGGVGQPQHF. The CDR3 DNA reads TGTGCCAGCAGCGGAGGGGTGGGGCAGCCCCAGCATTTT.

The J gene is TRBJ2-6, the V gene TRBV28, with D unclear. Germline CDR1 is MDHEN and CDR2 is SYDVKM. V was shortened by 5 bases and J by 8 bases, with 7 bases between the two germline ends. The CDR3 loop spans 12 amino acids. The CDR3 spells CASSIETNVLTF. The CDR3 coding sequence is TGTGCCAGCAGTATAGAAACCAACGTCCTGACTTTC. The full variable domain, completed using reference TRBV28 and TRBJ2-6, is DVKVTQSSRYLVKRTGEKVFLECVQDMDHENMFWYRQDPGLGLRLIYFSYDVKMKEKGDIPEGYSVSREKKERFSLILESASTNQTSMYLCASSIETNVLTFGAGSRLTVL.

This clonotype has a handful of counts. V gene TRBV7-2 combines with J gene TRBJ2-2; no definite D call. This CDR3 is built from 14 residues. Trimming cost V 5 bases and J 8 bases, with 15 bases left between them. Germline V gene data show CDR1 as SGHTA and CDR2 as FQGNSA. CDR3 in DNA: TGTGCCAGCAGCACCCCGGCCCCCAGGGGGGAGCTGTTTTTT. Translating it yields CASSTPAPRGELFF.

This clonotype was counted a few times. The chain joins TRBV5-4 to TRBJ2-4; 7 bases match TRBD1. Trimming cost V 4 bases and J 1 base; bases outside gene matches: 11. The germline gives CDR1 SGHNT, CDR2 YYREEE (reference sequence). CDR3 size: 17 residues. CDR3 sequence (DNA): TGTGCCAGCAGCGGAAACAGGGGAAGGGCGGCCAAAAACATTCAGTACTTC. Translated: CASSGNRGRAAKNIQYF. Combining the CDR3 with reference TRBV5-4 and TRBJ2-4 gives the whole variable domain ETGVTQSPTHLIKTRGQQVTLRCSSQSGHNTVSWYQQALGQGPQFIFQYYREEENGRGNFPPRFSGLQFPNYSSELNVNALELDDSALYLCASSGNRGRAAKNIQYFGAGTRLSVL.

In its sample, this clonotype was seen a few times. The chain links TRBV20-1 to TRBJ1-4, with D possibly TRBD1 on 5 matching bases. Trimming took 1 base from V and 7 from J, leaving 13 bases between them. Germline V gene data show CDR1 as DFQATT and CDR2 as SNEGSKA (reference sequence). CDR3 length: 14 residues. The CDR3 coding sequence is TGCAGTGCTAGAGCCCAGGGTGGGTTTGAAAAACTGTTTTTT. Its translation: CSARAQGGFEKLFF.

V and J are TRBV3-1 and TRBJ2-5; no clear D. V lost 0 bases and J lost 5, with 13 bases in between. The CDR3 extends over 15 amino acids. CDR1 LGHDT and CDR2 YNNKEL come from the germline V gene (reference sequence). The CDR3 sequence: CASSQDWSPSETQYF. In nucleotides, the CDR3 is TGTGCCAGCAGCCAAGATTGGTCTCCGAGTGAGACCCAGTACTTC.

This clonotype turned up a few times. V is TRBV5-1 and J is TRBJ2-3; D perhaps matches TRBD1 (6 bases). This CDR3 has 13 amino acids. The V and J ends lost 3 bases and 5 bases respectively, with 10 bases between them. Germline CDR1 SGHRS, CDR2 YFSETQ. CDR3 amino acids: CASSSYREDTQYF. CDR3 sequence (DNA): TGCGCCAGCAGCTCCTACAGGGAAGATACGCAGTATTTT.

The sample holds many counts of this clonotype. The chain uses TRBV9 and TRBJ2-1, with 7 bases that match TRBD2. CDR3 length: 15 amino acids. The V gene's germline CDR1 is SGDLS and CDR2 YYNGEE. Losses at the gene ends were 0 bases for V and 1 base for J; bases not matched to a gene: 1. Here the CDR3 DNA reads TGTGCCAGCAGCGTAGCCGGGGGGTCCTACAATGAGCAGTTCTTC. Protein: CASSVAGGSYNEQFF. The full variable domain, with the rest looked up from reference TRBV9 and TRBJ2-1, is DSGVTQTPKHLITATGQRVTLRCSPRSGDLSVYWYQQSLDQGLQFLIQYYNGEERAKGNILERFSAQQFPDLHSELNLSSLELGDSALYFCASSVAGGSYNEQFFGPGTRLTVL.

The rearrangement links TRBV20-1 to TRBJ2-4; 7 bases align to TRBD1. The CDR3 contains 17 residues. J was trimmed by 4 bases and V by 0 bases; bases with no gene match: 12. The V gene's germline CDR1 is DFQATT and CDR2 SNEGSKA (reference sequence). The CDR3 here is CSARDLHGQGDKNIQYF. The CDR3 DNA is TGCAGTGCTAGAGATCTCCATGGGCAGGGGGATAAAAACATTCAGTACTTC.

This clonotype came up a few times. CDR3 nucleotide sequence: TGTGCCAGCAGCAAATCGACAGTGAACACTGAAGCTTTCTTT. It is translated as CASSKSTVNTEAFF. The rearrangement uses TRBV9 and TRBJ1-1; D possibly corresponds to TRBD1 (5 bases). The CDR3 loop spans 14 amino acids. V gave up 4 bases and J gave up 0 bases, with 10 bases separating them. Germline V CDR1 and CDR2: SGDLS, YYNGEE.

This clonotype was observed a few times. This chain uses TRBV5-1 with TRBJ2-3, with D maybe TRBD1 (5 bases). The ends were cut back, 4 bases at V and 4 bases at J, with 10 bases in the middle. Germline V gene lookup returns CDR1 SGHRS and CDR2 YFSETQ. The CDR3 extends over 13 amino acids. The CDR3 DNA reads TGCGCCAGCAGCGCAACAGGCCCAGATACGCAGTATTTT. Residues: CASSATGPDTQYF.

Ten or more counts support this clonotype. The chain couples TRBV12-3 or TRBV12-4 to TRBJ1-2; D gene ambiguous. The CDR3 length is 11 residues. Trimming removed 5 bases at V and 3 bases at J, with 4 bases between. CDR3 sequence (DNA): TGTGCCAGCAGTAGGGACTATGGCTACACCTTC. Translating gives CASSRDYGYTF.

V and J are TRBV4-1 and TRBJ2-5, with 12 bases identical to TRBD2. The junction had 14 bases not matched to a gene; V was cut back by 5 bases and J by 4 bases. CDR1 and CDR2 from the germline V gene are MGHRA and YSYEKL. CDR3 length equals 18 residues. The CDR3 nucleotides are TGCGCCAGCAGCTTTCAACCCGCGGCTAGCGGGGGGGGAGAGACCCAGTACTTC. Protein product: CASSFQPAASGGGETQYF.

The rearrangement uses TRBV4-2 and TRBJ1-2; TRBD1 matches at 11 bases. The CDR3 covers 18 residues. Germline lookup yields CDR1 LGHNA and CDR2 YNFKEQ. Losses at the gene ends were 1 base for V and 4 bases for J; bases not matched to a gene: 11. The CDR3 sequence is CASSQAGTGGWGPYGYTF. The CDR3 DNA sequence: TGTGCCAGCAGCCAAGCCGGGACAGGGGGATGGGGCCCCTATGGCTACACCTTC.

This clonotype was seen repeatedly, ten times or more. The V gene is TRBV5-1, the J gene TRBJ1-2; D is perhaps TRBD1 (6 bases). There are 15 residues in the CDR3. The ends were cut back, 2 bases at V and 4 bases at J, with 15 bases in the middle. The V gene's germline CDR1 is SGHRS and CDR2 YFSETQ. The CDR3 nucleotides read TGCGCCAGCAGCTTCTCTGGGGCAGGGGCCTATGGCTACACCTTC. It specifies CASSFSGAGAYGYTF.